This T cell receptor (beta chain) came from a study of T cell changes during pregnancy in multiple sclerosis (dated by TCRdb to about 2019). About the study as a whole: The study examined how the T cell repertoire changed over the course of pregnancy in women with multiple sclerosis.

Reading from cysteine to phenylalanine, the CDR3 counts 16 amino acids. Only the CDR3 portion is preserved as DNA: 48 bases, with reading frame beginning at the first base. The junction shows trimming of 0 bases on V and 2 bases on J, plus 14 bases between the germline ends. The germline V gene sets CDR1 to LGHNA and CDR2 to YNFKEQ. The count of this clone is one. It has no known antigen specificity. Base qualities are missing; no much larger clone stands one base away. The method behind the library was the immunoSEQ multiplex PCR assay. TCRdb took this table from immuneACCESS and kept in-frame rearrangements with V and J called. Such tables lack part of the clones; where checked against another copy, unresolved V genes explain under half of the gap, and the rest is unexplained. The table for this sample lists roughly 89,000 clones; 85% to 95% of them were counted only once. 4.3% of the sample belongs to the ten largest clones.

The chain uses TRBV4-2 and TRBJ2-7; the best D guess is TRBD1, with 6 bases matching. This clonotype originated in a female donor with multiple sclerosis, enrolled in a pregnancy study. Sequenced material: peripheral blood, taken in the first trimester of pregnancy. The CDR3 has the sequence CASSQERGFSTYEQYF. The DNA sequence reads TGTGCCAGCAGCCAAGAAAGGGGGTTTAGTACCTACGAGCAGTACTTC.